This T cell receptor beta chain is from a study of Ad26.COV2.S vaccination and SARS-CoV-2 variants. Trimming removed 1 base at V and 9 bases at J, with 12 bases between. CDR1 is MGHRA and CDR2 is YSYEKL in the germline V gene. The CDR3 totals 13 residues. The sample's treatment: some 20 received Ad26.COV2.S at low or high dose, single or two shots; about 5 received placebo; per-sample allocation not given. Sampling was performed 63 days after the first vaccine or placebo injection. General observations from the study: Vaccinated and placebo-treated recipients had similar non-spike TCR breadth. While placebo recipients had lower spike-specific TCR breadth, vaccine recipients had more. Substantial breadth was reportedly displayed by spike-specific CD8+ and CD4+ T cell responses after vaccination.

Here immunoSEQ multiplex PCR was the method, and the copy in TCRdb shows in-frame clones only, minus some. The top ten clones hold roughly 3% of a sample with 350,000 to 400,000 clones, around nine tenths of them seen once. Turning to this clone: Its antigen is not identified.

The TCR sequence derives from a person between 18 and 65 years old who received the Ad26.COV2.S COVID-19 vaccine or a placebo. The sample in question was peripheral blood, obtained in a trial of Ad26.COV2.S vaccine versus placebo. The gene calls are TRBV4-1 and TRBJ1-2; no clear D. The CDR3, as DNA: TGCGCCAGCAGCCAAGGGCAGCTCCGGAGCTACACCTTC. Its translation is CASSQGQLRSYTF.